The 21 T cell receptor beta chains below were found in one sample sequenced in a study of long-term antiretroviral therapy in people with HIV. Version v3.0 of the immunoSEQ assay ran at survey level. The method was immunoSEQ multiplex PCR; TCRdb's version includes in-frame clones alone and lacks a portion of them. The sample holds approximately 23,000 clones, about 81% seen once. The specimen comprised unsorted PBMCs, sampled 1.5 years after starting antiretroviral therapy. The receptors stem from a man aged 30-40 years with HIV.

The chain recombines TRBV7-9 with TRBJ1-3; D gene uncertain. This CDR3 is 17 amino acids long. In germline, CDR1 is SEHNR, CDR2 FQNEAQ (reference sequence). V lost 5 bases, J lost 0 bases, and 17 bases lay in between. This CDR3 reads CASSPPSGLYSGNTIYF. Written as DNA, the CDR3 is TGTGCCAGCAGCCCTCCGTCCGGGCTTTACTCTGGAAACACCATATATTTT.

The rearrangement joins TRBV28 to TRBJ2-2, with 9 bases fitting TRBD1. The ends lost 5 bases at V and 4 bases at J; junction bases unmatched: 8. The CDR3 covers 16 residues. Germline-derived CDR1 and CDR2 are MDHEN and SYDVKM. The CDR3 region is CASSPTQGATTGELFF. The CDR3 nucleotides are TGTGCCAGCAGTCCCACACAGGGGGCGACCACCGGGGAGCTGTTTTTT.

This clone was observed a handful of times. The J gene is TRBJ2-7, the V gene TRBV27; 12 bases align to TRBD2. The CDR3 spans 17 residues. Germline V gene data show CDR1 as MNHEY and CDR2 as SMNVEV (reference sequence). Trimming at V came to 9 bases and at J to 5 bases, leaving 17 bases not matched to a gene. CDR3 residues: CASWTSGMHMGANEQYF. DNA for the CDR3: TGTGCCAGTTGGACTAGCGGGATGCATATGGGGGCTAACGAGCAGTACTTC.

The CDR3 coding sequence is TGTGCCTGGGGTGGGACATACTCCTTTAGGGCCAACGTCCTGACTTTC. Translated: CAWGGTYSFRANVLTF. V and J are TRBV30 and TRBJ2-6; possibly TRBD1 for D (6 bases). V lost 5 bases and J 5 bases, leaving 19 bases between the germline ends. Germline lookup yields CDR1 GTSNPN and CDR2 SVGIG (reference sequence). The CDR3 has 16 amino acids.

The chain has TRBV30 and TRBJ1-1; D unclear. The length of the CDR3 is 13 residues. The germline V gene encodes CDR1 GTSNPN and CDR2 SVGIG (reference sequence). Trimming removed 0 bases at V and 2 bases at J, with 7 bases between. CDR3 DNA: TGTGCCTGGAGTGTAATTTATAACACTGAAGCTTTCTTT. Residues: CAWSVIYNTEAFF.

This chain uses TRBV11-2 with TRBJ1-6, with D uncertain. Looked up from germline, CDR1 is SGHAT and CDR2 is FQNNGV. The germline V and J ends were trimmed by 5 bases and 0 bases, with 11 bases remaining between them. This CDR3 spans 16 amino acids. CDR3 bases: TGTGCCAGCAGCATAACACAGAGCTCCTATAATTCACCCCTCCACTTT. Amino acids: CASSITQSSYNSPLHF.

The rearrangement links TRBV6-5 to TRBJ1-2; 8 bases line up with TRBD1. Germline values: CDR1 MNHEY, CDR2 SVGAGI. The CDR3 is 14 residues long. V lost 5 bases and J lost 3; bases outside the gene matches: 5. The CDR3 spells CASSPQTGDYGYTF. The CDR3 bases are TGTGCCAGCAGTCCCCAGACAGGGGACTATGGCTACACCTTC.

The chain carries TRBV10-3 and TRBJ1-2; a possible D gene is TRBD1 (5 bases). Trimming stripped 5 bases from V and 4 bases from J, with 8 bases between. This CDR3 contains 12 residues. CDR1 and CDR2 (germline): ENHRY, SYGVKD. The CDR3, as DNA: TGTGCCATCAGTCCTGACAGCTATGGCTACACCTTC. Translating it yields CAISPDSYGYTF.

The chain couples TRBV10-1 to TRBJ1-2, with D unresolved. This CDR3 spans 12 amino acids. Trimming stripped 8 bases from V and 5 bases from J, with 12 bases between. Germline CDR1 WNHNN, CDR2 SYGVQD (reference sequence). The CDR3 reads CASFNLDYGYTF. The CDR3 nucleotides are TGCGCCAGCTTTAATTTGGATTATGGCTACACCTTC.

The chain is built from TRBV5-4 and TRBJ2-7, with D perhaps TRBD1 (6 bases). The germline CDR1 and CDR2 sequences are SGHNT and YYREEE (reference sequence). Trimming took 5 bases from V and 4 from J, leaving 10 bases between them. The CDR3 has 12 residues. The CDR3 DNA follows: TGTGCCAGCAGTTCACAGGGTTACGAGCAGTACTTC. It encodes CASSSQGYEQYF.

The CDR3 coding sequence is TGTGCCAGCAGCCAAGATTCCAGCGCGGAAAACATTCAGTACTTC. This encodes CASSQDSSAENIQYF. V gene TRBV4-2 combines with J gene TRBJ2-4, with unresolved D. The CDR3 has 15 amino acids. V dropped 0 bases and J dropped 5 bases, with 11 bases sitting between them. Germline V gives CDR1 LGHNA, CDR2 YNFKEQ.

Points on this clone: The germline gene is not matched at one end of the junction; a read error may be the cause. This CDR3 reads CASSGVRAQGTQYF. For the CDR3, the DNA is TGTGCCAGCAGTGGCGTCAGGGCTCAAGGGACCCAGTACTTC. The chain couples TRBV6-6 to TRBJ2-5; TRBD1 is a possible D gene (5 bases). The germline gives CDR1 MNHNY, CDR2 SVGAGI (reference sequence). This CDR3 is built from 14 residues.

The J gene is TRBJ2-3, the V gene TRBV19; D is perhaps TRBD2 (6 bases). Germline values: CDR1 LNHDA, CDR2 SQIVND (reference sequence). The CDR3 totals 16 residues. The V and J ends lost 5 bases and 2 bases respectively, with 17 bases between them. For the CDR3, the DNA is TGTGCCAGTAGTCGCGGGGTAGCGGTAATCACAGATACGCAGTATTTT. Protein product: CASSRGVAVITDTQYF.

This clone is a singleton in its sample. The V and J genes are TRBV10-3 and TRBJ1-1; D might be TRBD1 (5 bases). The CDR3 consists of 13 residues. Trimming stripped 7 bases from V and 1 base from J, with 10 bases between. CDR1 and CDR2 (germline): ENHRY, SYGVKD. As DNA, the CDR3 is TGTGCCATCAAGGGGACCGCGAACACTGAAGCTTTCTTT. It codes for CAIKGTANTEAFF.

This chain's CDR3 is CASSGGYYTF. The DNA of the CDR3 is TGTGCCAGTAGCGGGGGGTACTACACCTTC. The V call is TRBV19, the J call TRBJ1-2, with D possibly being TRBD1 (5 bases). Germline V CDR1 and CDR2: LNHDA, SQIVND (reference sequence). V was shortened by 6 bases and J by 10 bases, with 9 bases between the two germline ends. This CDR3 has 10 amino acids.

This chain uses TRBV6-6 with TRBJ2-1, with D perhaps TRBD1 or TRBD2 (6 bases each). Trimming shortened V by 8 bases and J by 5 bases, and 10 bases separated the two germline ends. Germline CDR1 is MNHNY and CDR2 is SVGAGI (reference sequence). The CDR3 loop spans 12 amino acids. The CDR3 sequence: CASCGDNNEQFF. The CDR3 DNA follows: TGTGCCAGCTGCGGGGACAACAATGAGCAGTTCTTC.

V is TRBV11-2 and J is TRBJ1-3, with D possibly matching TRBD1 (5 bases). This CDR3 is 18 amino acids long. V dropped 2 bases and J dropped 1 base, with 18 bases sitting between them. In germline, CDR1 is SGHAT, CDR2 FQNNGV. Here the CDR3 reads CASSLSSQGGSSGNTIYF. DNA of the CDR3: TGTGCCAGCAGCTTAAGTTCGCAGGGCGGCTCTTCTGGAAACACCATATATTTT.

V gene TRBV4-3 combines with J gene TRBJ1-1, with D unclear. The V end lost 1 base, the J end lost 2 bases, and 8 bases lay between the germline ends. CDR1 is LGHNA and CDR2 is YSLEER in the germline V gene. The CDR3 has 14 residues. The CDR3 bases are TGCGCCAGCAGCCAAGGGTATAAAAACACTGAAGCTTTCTTT. This gives the protein CASSQGYKNTEAFF.

The J gene is TRBJ1-3, the V gene TRBV5-1; 7 nucleotides line up with TRBD1. Germline CDR1 and CDR2: SGHRS and YFSETQ. The CDR3 totals 15 residues. V lost 4 bases, J lost 0 bases, and 4 bases stayed unmatched. The CDR3 spells CASSERQGSGNTIYF. CDR3 sequence (DNA): TGCGCCAGCAGCGAGAGACAGGGCTCTGGAAACACCATATATTTT.

This clone was seen more than once but under ten times. The V and J genes are TRBV6-1 and TRBJ1-2; 10 positions match TRBD1. The CDR3 extends over 15 amino acids. Unmatched junction bases numbered 6, after V lost 0 bases and J lost 8 bases. Per germline, CDR1 MNHNS and CDR2 SASEGT. The CDR3 loop reads CASSEAGQGVAGYTF. The CDR3 region has the DNA TGTGCCAGCAGTGAAGCCGGACAGGGGGTAGCAGGCTACACCTTC.

V is TRBV28 and J is TRBJ1-3; a possible D gene is TRBD1 (5 bases). V gave up 4 bases and J gave up 1 base, with 14 bases separating them. This CDR3 has 16 residues. Germline V gives CDR1 MDHEN, CDR2 SYDVKM. The CDR3 nucleotides read TGTGCCAGCAGTTCCTCGGGGGGGTATTCTGGAAACACCATATATTTT. It is translated as CASSSSGGYSGNTIYF. The whole variable domain, filled in from reference TRBV28 and TRBJ1-3, reads DVKVTQSSRYLVKRTGEKVFLECVQDMDHENMFWYRQDPGLGLRLIYFSYDVKMKEKGDIPEGYSVSREKKERFSLILESASTNQTSMYLCASSSSGGYSGNTIYFGEGSWLTVV.